This entry lists 30 T cell receptor beta chains sequenced from one sample in a study of blood T cell repertoires in COVID-19. Generated by immunoSEQ multiplex PCR, the TCRdb table keeps only in-frame clones and is missing some. The sample has approximately 120,000 clones, roughly 88% seen once. What was sequenced was peripheral blood. These TCRs come from an elderly woman with active or convalescent COVID-19.

This sequence joins TRBV12-3 or TRBV12-4 and TRBJ2-7; D not certain. V was trimmed by 7 bases and J by 2 bases, leaving 6 bases between them. The length of the CDR3 is 11 residues. CDR3 sequence: CASTPTYEQYF. CDR3 coding DNA: TGTGCCAGCACCCCCACCTACGAGCAGTACTTC.

This CDR3 is CASSPAPVAGSEQYF. In DNA form, the CDR3 reads TGTGCCAGCAGCCCGGCTCCCGTAGCGGGTAGCGAGCAGTACTTC. The V and J genes are TRBV7-2 and TRBJ2-7; TRBD2 matches 7 bases. The CDR3 has 15 residues. After removal of 5 bases from V and 6 bases from J, the junction contained 13 bases not matched to a gene. CDR1 and CDR2 (germline): SGHTA, FQGNSA.

This chain connects TRBV12-2 to TRBJ1-5; the table calls TRBD1, which could not be checked here. TRBV12-2 is marked as a pseudogene. CDR3 length: 14 amino acids. Written as DNA, the CDR3 is TGTGCAAGTCGCCCCAGGGCTAGCAATCAGCCCCAGCATTTT. Translated: CASRPRASNQPQHF.

The genes are TRBV3-1 (or the pseudogene TRBV3-2) and TRBJ2-7; D is unresolved. The length of the CDR3 is 14 residues. Germline assignment: CDR1 LGHDT and CDR2 YNNKEL (reference sequence). The germline V and J ends were trimmed by 2 bases and 3 bases, with 11 bases remaining between them. The CDR3 loop reads CASSQFQSGYEQYF. CDR3 nucleotides: TGTGCCAGCAGCCAATTCCAGTCGGGCTACGAGCAGTACTTC.

This chain connects TRBV27 to TRBJ2-1, with 10 bases lining up with TRBD2. This CDR3 spans 15 amino acids. With 6 bases clipped from V and 9 bases from J, the junction kept 11 bases outside the gene matches. CDR1 is MNHEY, CDR2 SMNVEV, per germline (reference sequence). This CDR3 is CASRLAGEILGEQFF. CDR3 DNA: TGTGCCAGCAGGCTAGCGGGAGAAATACTGGGTGAGCAGTTCTTC.

This rearrangement joins TRBV19 to TRBJ2-1; perhaps TRBD2 as D (6 bases). Trimming left V 7 bases short and J 4 bases short, with 11 bases between. The CDR3 runs to 13 residues. Germline CDR1 is LNHDA and CDR2 is SQIVND (reference sequence). The CDR3 is CASNGLLYNEQFF. The CDR3 coding sequence is TGTGCCAGTAACGGACTACTTTACAATGAGCAGTTCTTC.

The V call is TRBV19, the J call TRBJ2-2, with 7 bases matching TRBD2. V trimming: 6 bases; J trimming: 6 bases; junction bases outside the gene matches: 10. CDR3 length: 15 residues. Germline V gene lookup returns CDR1 LNHDA and CDR2 SQIVND (reference sequence). CDR3: CASRGTKRISGELFF. The CDR3 nucleotides read TGTGCCAGTAGGGGGACTAAGCGGATCTCCGGGGAGCTGTTTTTT. The whole variable domain, remainder taken from reference TRBV19 and TRBJ2-2, is DGGITQSPKYLFRKEGQNVTLSCEQNLNHDAMYWYRQDPGQGLRLIYYSQIVNDFQKGDIAEGYSVSREKKESFPLTVTSAQKNPTAFYLCASRGTKRISGELFFGEGSRLTVL.

The count of this clone is one. This chain joins TRBV27 and TRBJ1-1; D is ambiguous. The CDR3 covers 12 residues. V shed 10 bases and J shed 5 bases, with 14 bases lying between them. Germline CDR1 and CDR2: MNHEY and SMNVEV (reference sequence). CDR3 nucleotides: TGTGCCACCATCAGCGTGGGTACTGAAGCTTTCTTT. Translating it yields CATISVGTEAFF.

V is TRBV10-3 and J is TRBJ1-1; D remains unclear. Deletions cut 0 bases from V and 5 bases from J, with 13 bases between. The CDR3 sequence is 15 residues long. Germline V gene data show CDR1 as ENHRY and CDR2 as SYGVKD. Here the CDR3 reads CAISESPHTGTEAFF. CDR3 DNA sequence: TGTGCCATCAGTGAGTCCCCTCACACGGGGACTGAAGCTTTCTTT.

The CDR3 sequence is CASSPDGVSTDTQYF. CDR3 bases: TGCGCCAGCAGCCCGGACGGGGTTAGCACAGATACGCAGTATTTT. The chain uses TRBV5-1 and TRBJ2-3; possibly TRBD2 for D (5 bases). This CDR3 spans 15 amino acids. From germline, CDR1 is SGHRS and CDR2 YFSETQ. Trimming shortened V by 4 bases and J by 0 bases, and 12 bases separated the two germline ends.

The rearrangement links TRBV14 to TRBJ2-7; TRBD1 matches 11 bases. Trimming took 3 bases from V and 3 from J; bases not matched to a gene: 4. This CDR3 spans 15 amino acids. Germline V lookup: CDR1 SGHDN, CDR2 FVKESK. The CDR3 here is CASSQGDRGYYEQYF. The CDR3 DNA sequence: TGTGCCAGCAGCCAGGGGGACAGGGGGTACTACGAGCAGTACTTC.

The chain combines TRBV5-1 with TRBJ2-2, with D perhaps matching TRBD2 (5 bases). The CDR3 length is 16 residues. Germline V gene lookup returns CDR1 SGHRS and CDR2 YFSETQ. V lost 4 bases, J lost 3 bases, and 16 bases lay in between. The CDR3 reads CASSKSTGLDTGELFF. The CDR3 nucleotides are TGCGCCAGCAGCAAATCCACCGGACTGGACACCGGGGAGCTGTTTTTT.

The V and J genes are TRBV4-2 and TRBJ2-7, with D hard to call. V gave up 0 bases and J gave up 4 bases, with 10 bases separating them. Germline V gene data show CDR1 as LGHNA and CDR2 as YNFKEQ. The CDR3 has 14 amino acids. CDR3 protein: CASSQDRQDYEQYF. CDR3 DNA: TGTGCCAGCAGCCAAGACAGGCAAGATTACGAGCAGTACTTC.

The chain employs TRBV11-2 and TRBJ2-3; a weak D match, TRBD2 (5 bases). This CDR3 region has 16 residues. Germline loops: CDR1 SGHAT, CDR2 FQNNGV. Between the trimmed V and J ends, which lost 1 base and 2 bases, there was a span of 13 bases. CDR3 amino acids: CASSLVSSLFTDTQYF. For the CDR3, the DNA is TGTGCCAGCAGCTTAGTTTCTAGCTTATTCACAGATACGCAGTATTTT.

This rearrangement joins TRBV10-1 to TRBJ2-2; 7 bases line up with TRBD2. The CDR3 runs 15 residues. Losses at the gene ends were 5 bases for V and 0 bases for J; bases not matched to a gene: 3. The germline gives CDR1 WNHNN, CDR2 SYGVQD (reference sequence). DNA of the CDR3: TGCGCCAGCAGTCCCCTAGCGGCGAACACCGGGGAGCTGTTTTTT. Translating it yields CASSPLAANTGELFF.

This clone is a singleton in its sample. The gene calls are TRBV4-1 and TRBJ1-2; 11 nucleotides agree with TRBD1. Germline loops: CDR1 MGHRA, CDR2 YSYEKL. This CDR3 region has 15 residues. V gave up 2 bases and J gave up 4 bases; unmatched junction bases: 3. The CDR3 coding sequence is TGCGCCAGCAGCCAAACCGGGACAGGGGGCTATGGCTACACCTTC. Protein: CASSQTGTGGYGYTF.

This clone was recorded only once. V is TRBV12-3 or TRBV12-4 and J is TRBJ2-1, with 9 bases identical to TRBD2. J was trimmed by 7 bases and V by 8 bases; bases with no gene match: 3. The CDR3 covers 12 residues. CDR3 loop: CASGSGGNEQFF. In DNA, the CDR3 is TGTGCCAGCGGGAGCGGGGGGAATGAGCAGTTCTTC.

The chain has TRBV6-5 and TRBJ2-1, with 7 bases fitting TRBD1. Germline V gene lookup returns CDR1 MNHEY and CDR2 SVGAGI. The CDR3 contains 15 residues. J lost 15 bases, V lost 0 bases, and 14 bases had no gene match. The CDR3 coding sequence is TGTGCCAGCAGTTACTCCTGGACAGGTTCGAAGTGGCTGTTCTTC. This translates into CASSYSWTGSKWLFF.

V usage is TRBV28 and J usage is TRBJ1-4; no definite D call. The CDR3 is 15 residues long. Germline CDR1 MDHEN, CDR2 SYDVKM. Between the trimmed V and J ends, which lost 6 bases and 4 bases, there was a span of 15 bases. CDR3 coding DNA: TGTGCCAGCAGACCCCCCGGGGAGATTAATGAAAAACTGTTTTTT. This codes for CASRPPGEINEKLFF.

This rearrangement joins TRBV2 to TRBJ1-2, with D maybe TRBD1 (5 bases). This CDR3 is built from 11 residues. Germline assignment: CDR1 SNHLY and CDR2 FYNNEI. Trimming cost V 3 bases and J 8 bases, with 7 bases left between them. CDR3 protein: CASSDRVGYTF. CDR3 DNA: TGTGCCAGCAGTGACAGGGTCGGCTACACCTTC. Together with reference TRBV2 and TRBJ1-2, the CDR3 gives the full variable domain: EPEVTQTPSHQVTQMGQEVILRCVPISNHLYFYWYRQILGQKVEFLVSFYNNEISEKSEIFDDQFSVERPDGSNFTLKIRSTKLEDSAMYFCASSDRVGYTFGSGTRLTVV.

The chain combines TRBV10-3 with TRBJ2-7; TRBD1 might be the D (6 bases). The V end was cut by 3 bases, the J end by 1 base, with 10 bases between. The CDR3 totals 14 residues. The V gene's germline CDR1 is ENHRY and CDR2 SYGVKD. The CDR3 region is CAISDGTLSYEQYF. The CDR3 DNA is TGTGCCATCAGTGACGGGACACTGTCCTACGAGCAGTACTTC.

The CDR3 spells CASSLRGGTGELFF. The CDR3 region has the DNA TGTGCCAGCAGCTTGAGGGGTGGCACCGGGGAGCTGTTTTTT. The chain is built from TRBV5-4 and TRBJ2-2; D possibly corresponds to TRBD1 (5 bases). V lost 1 base and J 4 bases, leaving 8 bases between the germline ends. Germline CDR1 and CDR2: SGHNT and YYREEE (reference sequence). CDR3 size: 14 residues.

The sample holds a few counts of this clone. The V gene is TRBV11-2, the J gene TRBJ1-3; D unresolved. The CDR3 is made up of 15 amino acids. Germline CDR1 is SGHAT and CDR2 is FQNNGV. The V end was cut by 3 bases, the J end by 0 bases, with 9 bases between. DNA for the CDR3: TGTGCCAGCAGCTTTTTTTGGAGCTCTGGAAACACCATATATTTT. Protein sequence: CASSFFWSSGNTIYF. Variable domain in full (rest from reference TRBV11-2 and TRBJ1-3): EAGVAQSPRYKIIEKRQSVAFWCNPISGHATLYWYQQILGQGPKLLIQFQNNGVVDDSQLPKDRFSAERLKGVDSTLKIQPAKLEDSAVYLCASSFFWSSGNTIYFGEGSWLTVV.

The rearrangement links TRBV12-3 or TRBV12-4 to TRBJ1-3; the D is unclear. V lost 6 bases, J lost 7 bases, and 13 bases lay in between. The CDR3 is 13 amino acids. For the CDR3, the DNA is TGTGCCAGCAGCACCTACAGTGAGAACACCATATATTTT. It codes for CASSTYSENTIYF.

The rearrangement joins TRBV5-6 to TRBJ2-1, with a weak D call TRBD2 (6 bases). CDR3 length equals 15 residues. Per the germline V gene, CDR1 is SGHDT and CDR2 is YYEEEE. V was shortened by 1 base and J by 3 bases, with 11 bases between the two germline ends. In DNA form, the CDR3 reads TGTGCCAGCAGCTTGTTAGCGGAGATCTACAATGAGCAGTTCTTC. It codes for CASSLLAEIYNEQFF.

In its sample, this clone was seen once. This rearrangement joins TRBV30 to TRBJ2-5, with 7 positions matching TRBD2. Unmatched junction bases numbered 10, after V lost 3 bases and J lost 9 bases. Germline CDR1 GTSNPN, CDR2 SVGIG (reference sequence). This CDR3 region has 13 residues. DNA of the CDR3: TGTGCCTGGAGCGACGGACTAGGAAGGGCCCAGTACTTC. It yields the protein CAWSDGLGRAQYF.

V gene TRBV3-1 (or the pseudogene TRBV3-2) combines with J gene TRBJ1-3, with D uncertain. The CDR3 sequence is 16 residues long. Germline values: CDR1 LGHDT, CDR2 YNNKEL (reference sequence). Deletions cut 1 base from V and 4 bases from J, with 14 bases between. The CDR3 sequence is CASSQGRAIMGNTIYF. As DNA, the CDR3 is TGTGCCAGCAGCCAAGGCCGAGCCATAATGGGAAACACCATATATTTT.

V is TRBV27 and J is TRBJ1-6, with a weak D call TRBD1 (6 bases). CDR1 is MNHEY, CDR2 SMNVEV, per germline (reference sequence). V gave up 7 bases and J gave up 2 bases, with 15 bases separating them. The CDR3 is made up of 16 amino acids. The CDR3 DNA reads as TGTGCCAGCACCTTACACAGGGAACCCTATAATTCACCCCTCCACTTT. This sequence encodes CASTLHREPYNSPLHF.

The V and J genes are TRBV28 and TRBJ1-4; 10 nucleotides align to TRBD1. J was trimmed by 0 bases and V by 4 bases; bases with no gene match: 5. The CDR3 totals 17 residues. The V gene's germline CDR1 is MDHEN and CDR2 SYDVKM. The DNA for the CDR3 is TGTGCCAGCAGTTCGGGACAGGGGACTGCAACTAATGAAAAACTGTTTTTT. The encoded protein is CASSSGQGTATNEKLFF.

The chain combines TRBV5-1 with TRBJ2-7; 9 bases are a match to TRBD1. Germline CDR1 reads SGHRS; CDR2 reads YFSETQ. The CDR3 extends over 13 amino acids. Losses at the gene ends were 4 bases for V and 6 bases for J; bases not matched to a gene: 5. The chain's CDR3 is CASSRGQGFEQYF. The CDR3 DNA is TGCGCCAGCAGCCGCGGACAGGGGTTCGAGCAGTACTTC.